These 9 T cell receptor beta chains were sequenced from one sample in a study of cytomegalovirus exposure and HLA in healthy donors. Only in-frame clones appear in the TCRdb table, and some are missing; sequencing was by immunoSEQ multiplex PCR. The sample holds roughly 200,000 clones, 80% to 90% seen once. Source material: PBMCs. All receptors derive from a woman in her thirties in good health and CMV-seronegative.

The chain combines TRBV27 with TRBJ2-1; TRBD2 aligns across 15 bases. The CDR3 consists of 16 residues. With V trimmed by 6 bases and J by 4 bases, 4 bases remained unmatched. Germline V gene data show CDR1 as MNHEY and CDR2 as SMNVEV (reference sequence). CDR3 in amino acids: CASREGLAGGYNEQFF. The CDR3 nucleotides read TGTGCCAGCAGGGAGGGACTAGCGGGGGGATACAATGAGCAGTTCTTC.

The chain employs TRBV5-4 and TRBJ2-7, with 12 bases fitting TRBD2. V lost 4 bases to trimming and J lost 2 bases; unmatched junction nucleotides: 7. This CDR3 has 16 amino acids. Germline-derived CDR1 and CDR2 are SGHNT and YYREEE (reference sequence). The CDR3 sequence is CASSRGLAGSTYEQYF. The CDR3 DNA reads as TGTGCCAGCAGCCGAGGACTAGCGGGAAGTACCTACGAGCAGTACTTC. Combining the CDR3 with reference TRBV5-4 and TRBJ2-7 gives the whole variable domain ETGVTQSPTHLIKTRGQQVTLRCSSQSGHNTVSWYQQALGQGPQFIFQYYREEENGRGNFPPRFSGLQFPNYSSELNVNALELDDSALYLCASSRGLAGSTYEQYFGPGTRLTVT.

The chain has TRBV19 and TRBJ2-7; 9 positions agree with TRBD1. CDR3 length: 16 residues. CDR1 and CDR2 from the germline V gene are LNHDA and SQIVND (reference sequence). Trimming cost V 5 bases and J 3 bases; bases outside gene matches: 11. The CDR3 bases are TGTGCCAGTAGTGCTCAAGACCCGGGACAGGGCTACGAGCAGTACTTC. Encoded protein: CASSAQDPGQGYEQYF.

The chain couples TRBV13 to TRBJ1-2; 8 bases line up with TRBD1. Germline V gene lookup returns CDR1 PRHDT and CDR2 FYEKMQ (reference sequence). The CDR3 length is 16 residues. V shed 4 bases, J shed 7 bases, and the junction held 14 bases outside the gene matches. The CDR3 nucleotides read TGTGCCAGCAGCTCGGACAGGGACGGGACTTTGGGTGGCTACACCTTC. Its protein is CASSSDRDGTLGGYTF.

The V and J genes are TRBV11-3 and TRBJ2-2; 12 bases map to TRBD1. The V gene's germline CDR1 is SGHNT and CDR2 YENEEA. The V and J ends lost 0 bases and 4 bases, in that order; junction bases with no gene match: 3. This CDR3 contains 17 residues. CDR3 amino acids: CASSLEGTGGGTGELFF. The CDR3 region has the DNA TGTGCCAGCAGCTTAGAAGGGACAGGGGGCGGCACCGGGGAGCTGTTTTTT. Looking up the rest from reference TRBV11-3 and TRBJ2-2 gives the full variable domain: EAGVVQSPRYKIIEKKQPVAFWCNPISGHNTLYWYLQNLGQGPELLIRYENEEAVDDSQLPKDRFSAERLKGVDSTLKIQPAELGDSAVYLCASSLEGTGGGTGELFFGEGSRLTVL.

CDR3 in DNA: TGTGCCAGCAGCTCCTGGACAGGTGCCCGATCTGGGGCCAACGTCCTGACTTTC. Its protein product is CASSSWTGARSGANVLTF. The J gene is TRBJ2-6, the V gene TRBV7-9, with 7 bases aligning to TRBD1. The trim removed 4 bases at V and 1 base at J, leaving 10 bases unmatched. Looked up from germline, CDR1 is SEHNR and CDR2 is FQNEAQ (reference sequence). The CDR3 is 18 amino acids.

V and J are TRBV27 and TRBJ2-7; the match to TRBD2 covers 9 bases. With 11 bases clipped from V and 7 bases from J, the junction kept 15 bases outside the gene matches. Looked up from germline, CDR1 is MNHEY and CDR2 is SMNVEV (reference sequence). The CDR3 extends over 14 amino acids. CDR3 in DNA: TGTGCCGCAGGAGCGGGGGGACCCGCGGGGGAGCAGTACTTC. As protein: CAAGAGGPAGEQYF.

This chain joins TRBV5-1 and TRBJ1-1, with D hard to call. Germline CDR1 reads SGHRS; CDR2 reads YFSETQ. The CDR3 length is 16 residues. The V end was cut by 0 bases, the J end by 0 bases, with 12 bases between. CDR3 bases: TGCGCCAGCAGCTTGGAAATAGGCAGGATGAACACTGAAGCTTTCTTT. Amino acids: CASSLEIGRMNTEAFF.

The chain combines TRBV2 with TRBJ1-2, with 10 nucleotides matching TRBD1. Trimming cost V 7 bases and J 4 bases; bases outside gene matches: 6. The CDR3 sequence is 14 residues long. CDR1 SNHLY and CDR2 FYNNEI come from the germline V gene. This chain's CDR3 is CASTQWTGGYGYTF. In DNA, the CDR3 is TGTGCCAGCACCCAATGGACAGGGGGCTATGGCTACACCTTC.